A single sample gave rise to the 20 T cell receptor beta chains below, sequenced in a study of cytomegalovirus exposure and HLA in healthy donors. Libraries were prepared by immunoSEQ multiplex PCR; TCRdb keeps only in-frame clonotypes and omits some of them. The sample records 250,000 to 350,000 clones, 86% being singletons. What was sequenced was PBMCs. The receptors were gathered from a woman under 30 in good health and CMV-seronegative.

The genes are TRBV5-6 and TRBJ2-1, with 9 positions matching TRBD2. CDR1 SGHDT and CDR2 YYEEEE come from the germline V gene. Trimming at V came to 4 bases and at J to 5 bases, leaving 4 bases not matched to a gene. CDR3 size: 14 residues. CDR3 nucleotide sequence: TGTGCCAGCAGCCATGCTAGCGGGGACAATGAGCAGTTCTTC. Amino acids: CASSHASGDNEQFF.

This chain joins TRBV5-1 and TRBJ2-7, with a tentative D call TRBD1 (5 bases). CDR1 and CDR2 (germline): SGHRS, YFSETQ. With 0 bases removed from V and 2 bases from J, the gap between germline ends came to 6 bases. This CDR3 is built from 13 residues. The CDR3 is CASSLARAYEQYF. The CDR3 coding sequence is TGCGCCAGCAGCTTGGCCAGGGCCTACGAGCAGTACTTC.

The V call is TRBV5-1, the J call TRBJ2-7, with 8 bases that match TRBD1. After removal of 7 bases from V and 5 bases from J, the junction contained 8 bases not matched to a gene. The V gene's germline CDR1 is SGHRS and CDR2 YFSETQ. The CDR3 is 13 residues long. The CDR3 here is CASATDRADEQYF. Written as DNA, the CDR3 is TGCGCCAGCGCTACGGACAGGGCGGACGAGCAGTACTTC. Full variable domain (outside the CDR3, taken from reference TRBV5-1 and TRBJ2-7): KAGVTQTPRYLIKTRGQQVTLSCSPISGHRSVSWYQQTPGQGLQFLFEYFSETQRNKGNFPGRFSGRQFSNSRSEMNVSTLELGDSALYLCASATDRADEQYFGPGTRLTVT.

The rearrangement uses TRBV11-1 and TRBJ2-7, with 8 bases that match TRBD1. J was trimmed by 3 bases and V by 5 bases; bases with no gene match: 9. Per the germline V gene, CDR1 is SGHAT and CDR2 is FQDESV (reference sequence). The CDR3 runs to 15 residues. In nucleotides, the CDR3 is TGTGCCAGCAGCAAAGGACAGGGTAAGGTCTACGAGCAGTACTTC. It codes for CASSKGQGKVYEQYF.

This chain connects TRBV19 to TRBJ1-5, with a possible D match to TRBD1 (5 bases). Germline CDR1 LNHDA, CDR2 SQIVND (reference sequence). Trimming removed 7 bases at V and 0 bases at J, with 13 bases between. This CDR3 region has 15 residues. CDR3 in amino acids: CASMTAKYSNQPQHF. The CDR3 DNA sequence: TGTGCCAGTATGACAGCTAAATATAGCAATCAGCCCCAGCATTTT. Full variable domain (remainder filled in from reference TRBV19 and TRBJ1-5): DGGITQSPKYLFRKEGQNVTLSCEQNLNHDAMYWYRQDPGQGLRLIYYSQIVNDFQKGDIAEGYSVSREKKESFPLTVTSAQKNPTAFYLCASMTAKYSNQPQHFGDGTRLSIL.

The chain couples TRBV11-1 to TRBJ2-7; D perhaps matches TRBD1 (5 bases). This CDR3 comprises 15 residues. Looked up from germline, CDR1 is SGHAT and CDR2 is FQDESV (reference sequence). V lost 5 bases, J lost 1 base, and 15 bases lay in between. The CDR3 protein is CASSRHPTASYEQYF. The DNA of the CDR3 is TGTGCCAGCAGCCGACACCCGACAGCTTCCTACGAGCAGTACTTC.

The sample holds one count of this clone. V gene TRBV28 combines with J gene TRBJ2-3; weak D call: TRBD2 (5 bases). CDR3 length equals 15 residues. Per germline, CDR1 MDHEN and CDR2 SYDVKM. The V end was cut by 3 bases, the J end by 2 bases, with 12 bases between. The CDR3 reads CASSFTAVFTDTQYF. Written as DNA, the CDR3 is TGTGCCAGCAGTTTCACAGCGGTATTCACAGATACGCAGTATTTT.

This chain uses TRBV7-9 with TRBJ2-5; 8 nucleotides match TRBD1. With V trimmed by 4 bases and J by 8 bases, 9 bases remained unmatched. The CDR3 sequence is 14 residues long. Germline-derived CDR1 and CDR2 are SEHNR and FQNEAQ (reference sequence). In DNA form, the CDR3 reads TGTGCCAGCAGCTCCCCGGTGGACAGGGCCACCCAGTACTTC. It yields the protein CASSSPVDRATQYF.

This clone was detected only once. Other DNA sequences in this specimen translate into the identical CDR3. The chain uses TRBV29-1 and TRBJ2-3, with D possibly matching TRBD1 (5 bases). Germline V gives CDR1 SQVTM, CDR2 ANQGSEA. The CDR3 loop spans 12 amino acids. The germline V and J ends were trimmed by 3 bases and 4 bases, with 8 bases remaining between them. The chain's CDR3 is CSVEQGSDTQYF. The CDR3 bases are TGCAGCGTTGAGCAGGGTTCAGATACGCAGTATTTT.

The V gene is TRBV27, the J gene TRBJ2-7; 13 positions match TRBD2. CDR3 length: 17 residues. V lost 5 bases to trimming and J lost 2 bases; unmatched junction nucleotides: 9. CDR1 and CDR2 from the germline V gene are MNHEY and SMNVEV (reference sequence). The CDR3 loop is CASSIGLAGEWPYEQYF. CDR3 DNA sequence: TGTGCCAGCAGTATTGGACTAGCGGGAGAATGGCCCTACGAGCAGTACTTC.

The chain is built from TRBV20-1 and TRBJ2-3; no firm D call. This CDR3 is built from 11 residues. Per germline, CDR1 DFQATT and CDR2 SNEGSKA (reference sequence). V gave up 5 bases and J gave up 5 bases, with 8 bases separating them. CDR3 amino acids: CSAPSGDTQYF. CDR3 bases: TGCAGTGCTCCCTCGGGAGATACGCAGTATTTT.

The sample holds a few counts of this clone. Written as DNA, the CDR3 is TGTGCCACCAGCAGAGATGGGTGGGGCTACTATGGCTACACCTTC. Its protein product is CATSRDGWGYYGYTF. The chain has TRBV15 and TRBJ1-2; TRBD1 might be the D (5 bases). V lost 0 bases and J lost 3, with 11 bases in between. CDR3 size: 15 residues. CDR1 LNHNV and CDR2 YYDKDF come from the germline V gene (reference sequence).

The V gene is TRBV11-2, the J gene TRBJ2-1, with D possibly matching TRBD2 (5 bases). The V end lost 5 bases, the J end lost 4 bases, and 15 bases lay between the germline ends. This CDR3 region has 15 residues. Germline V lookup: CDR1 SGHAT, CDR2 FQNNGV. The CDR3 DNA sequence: TGTGCCAGCAGCCCCGAGTACGGAGGTTACAATGAGCAGTTCTTC. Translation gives CASSPEYGGYNEQFF.

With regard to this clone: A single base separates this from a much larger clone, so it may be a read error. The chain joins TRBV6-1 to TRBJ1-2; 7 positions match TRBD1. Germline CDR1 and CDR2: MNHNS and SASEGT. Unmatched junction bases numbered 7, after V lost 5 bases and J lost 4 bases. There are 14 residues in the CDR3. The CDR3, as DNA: TGTGCCAGCAGTCGCGACAGGGCCCCCTATGGCTACACCTTC. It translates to CASSRDRAPYGYTF.

The DNA of the CDR3 is TGTGCCAGCAGCCAAGAAGCCCAGCTAGGCCAAGAGACCCAGTACTTC. Protein product: CASSQEAQLGQETQYF. The chain is built from TRBV4-2 and TRBJ2-5; D gene uncertain. Germline V gene sequence: CDR1 LGHNA, CDR2 YNFKEQ. This CDR3 is built from 16 residues. The V gene lost 0 bases and the J gene lost 1 base, with 12 bases spanning the gap.

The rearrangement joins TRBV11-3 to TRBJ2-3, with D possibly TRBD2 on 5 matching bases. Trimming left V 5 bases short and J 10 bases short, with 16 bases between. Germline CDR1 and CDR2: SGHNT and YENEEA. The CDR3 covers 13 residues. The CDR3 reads CASSTRGEGAQYF. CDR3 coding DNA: TGTGCCAGCAGCACACGGGGTGAAGGAGCGCAGTATTTT.

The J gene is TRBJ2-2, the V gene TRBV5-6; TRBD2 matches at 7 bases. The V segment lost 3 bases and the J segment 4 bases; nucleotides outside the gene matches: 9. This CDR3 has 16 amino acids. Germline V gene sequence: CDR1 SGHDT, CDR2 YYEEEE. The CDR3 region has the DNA TGTGCCAGCAGCTGGGGCATCGGGGGGATCACCGGGGAGCTGTTTTTT. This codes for CASSWGIGGITGELFF.

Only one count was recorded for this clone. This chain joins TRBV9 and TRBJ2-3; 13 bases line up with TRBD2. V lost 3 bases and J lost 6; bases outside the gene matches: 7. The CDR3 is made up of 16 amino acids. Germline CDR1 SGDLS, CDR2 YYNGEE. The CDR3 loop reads CASSGGTSGTADTQYF. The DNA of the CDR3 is TGTGCCAGCAGCGGAGGGACTAGCGGGACTGCCGATACGCAGTATTTT.

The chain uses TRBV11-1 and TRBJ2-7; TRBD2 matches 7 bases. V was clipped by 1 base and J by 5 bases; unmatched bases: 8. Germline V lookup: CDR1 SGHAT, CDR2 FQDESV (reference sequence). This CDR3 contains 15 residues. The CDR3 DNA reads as TGTGCCAGCAGCTTAGGTTCTGGGGGAGGGGACGAGCAGTACTTC. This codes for CASSLGSGGGDEQYF.

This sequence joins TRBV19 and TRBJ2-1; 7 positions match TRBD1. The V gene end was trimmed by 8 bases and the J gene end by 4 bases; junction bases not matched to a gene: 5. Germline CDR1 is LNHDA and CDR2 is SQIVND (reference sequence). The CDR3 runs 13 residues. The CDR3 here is CASQGQIYNEQFF. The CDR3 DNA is TGTGCCAGTCAGGGACAGATATACAATGAGCAGTTCTTC.